The T cell receptor beta chain described here comes from a study of T cell repertoires in ileal Crohn's disease. Study overall: Under 40% were active smokers at surgery; median disease duration was almost 8 years.

Per the germline V gene, CDR1 is SEHNR and CDR2 is FQNEAQ (reference sequence). The CDR3 extends over 16 amino acids. Trimming shortened V by 4 bases and J by 8 bases, and 24 bases separated the two germline ends. Libraries were prepared by immunoSEQ multiplex PCR; TCRdb keeps only in-frame clonotypes and omits some of them. This sample has 25,000 to 35,000 clones, with roughly three quarters found just once. The V call is TRBV7-9, the J call TRBJ2-7, with D possibly being TRBD1 (6 bases). Sequenced input: ileal tissue. The TCR originated in an adult with Crohn's disease. For the CDR3, the DNA is TGTGCCAGCAGCTATTCAACAGGGATTAGCCCTCGACAGCAGTACTTC. It specifies CASSYSTGISPRQQYF.